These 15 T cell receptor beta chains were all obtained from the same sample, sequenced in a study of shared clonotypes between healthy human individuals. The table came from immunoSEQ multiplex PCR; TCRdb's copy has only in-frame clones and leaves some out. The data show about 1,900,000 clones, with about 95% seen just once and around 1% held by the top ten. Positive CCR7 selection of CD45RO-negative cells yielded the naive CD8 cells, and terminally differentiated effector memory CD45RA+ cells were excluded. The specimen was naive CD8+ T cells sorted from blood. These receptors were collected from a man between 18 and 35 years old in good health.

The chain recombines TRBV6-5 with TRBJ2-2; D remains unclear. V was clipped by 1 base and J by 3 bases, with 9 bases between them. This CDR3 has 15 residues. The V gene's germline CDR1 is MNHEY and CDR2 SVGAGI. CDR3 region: CASSYLGSDTGELFF. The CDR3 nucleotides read TGTGCCAGCAGTTACTTGGGCTCAGACACCGGGGAGCTGTTTTTT.

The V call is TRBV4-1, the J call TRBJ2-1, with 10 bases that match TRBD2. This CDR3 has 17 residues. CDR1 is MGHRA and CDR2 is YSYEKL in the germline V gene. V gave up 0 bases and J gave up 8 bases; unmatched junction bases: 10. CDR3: CASSQEEGLALFDEQFF. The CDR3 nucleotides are TGCGCCAGCAGCCAAGAAGAGGGACTAGCGCTGTTCGATGAGCAGTTCTTC.

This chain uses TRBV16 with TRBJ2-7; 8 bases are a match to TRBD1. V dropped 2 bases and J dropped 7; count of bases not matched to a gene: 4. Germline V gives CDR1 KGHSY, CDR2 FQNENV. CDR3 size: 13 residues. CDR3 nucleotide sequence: TGTGCCAGCAGCCAACTTGGACAGGGAGAGCAGTACTTC. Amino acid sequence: CASSQLGQGEQYF.

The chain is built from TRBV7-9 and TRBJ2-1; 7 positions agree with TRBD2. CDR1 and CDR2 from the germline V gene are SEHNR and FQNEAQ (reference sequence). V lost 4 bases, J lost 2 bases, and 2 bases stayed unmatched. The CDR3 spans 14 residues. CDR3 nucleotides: TGTGCCAGCAGCTATGGGGGGGCCTACAATGAGCAGTTCTTC. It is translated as CASSYGGAYNEQFF.

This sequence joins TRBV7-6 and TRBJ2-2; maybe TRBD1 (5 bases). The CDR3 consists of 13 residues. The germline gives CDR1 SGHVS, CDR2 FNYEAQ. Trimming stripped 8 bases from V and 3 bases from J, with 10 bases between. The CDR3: CASRQGDTGELFF. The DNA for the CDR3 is TGTGCCAGCCGTCAGGGTGACACCGGGGAGCTGTTTTTT.

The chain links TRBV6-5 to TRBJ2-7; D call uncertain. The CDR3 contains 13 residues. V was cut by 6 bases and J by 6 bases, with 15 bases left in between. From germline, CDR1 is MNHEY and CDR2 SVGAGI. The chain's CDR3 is CASRVADSGEQYF. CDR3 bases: TGTGCCAGCAGGGTTGCCGATTCGGGCGAGCAGTACTTC.

CDR3 protein: CASSYGTSGDNEQFF. DNA of the CDR3: TGTGCCAGCAGTTACGGGACTAGCGGAGACAATGAGCAGTTCTTC. V and J are TRBV2 and TRBJ2-1; TRBD2 matches at 11 bases. V lost 5 bases to trimming and J lost 5 bases; unmatched junction nucleotides: 5. Looked up from germline, CDR1 is SNHLY and CDR2 is FYNNEI. The CDR3 runs 15 residues.

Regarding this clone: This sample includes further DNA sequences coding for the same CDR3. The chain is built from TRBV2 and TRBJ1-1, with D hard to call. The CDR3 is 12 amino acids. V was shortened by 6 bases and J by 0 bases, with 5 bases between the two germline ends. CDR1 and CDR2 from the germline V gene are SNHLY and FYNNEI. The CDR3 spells CASSRMNTEAFF. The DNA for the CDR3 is TGTGCCAGCAGCAGGATGAACACTGAAGCTTTCTTT.

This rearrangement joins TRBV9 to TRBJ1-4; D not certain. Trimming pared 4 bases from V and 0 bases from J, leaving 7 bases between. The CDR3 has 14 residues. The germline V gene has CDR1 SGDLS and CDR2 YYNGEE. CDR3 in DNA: TGTGCCAGCAGCCAACATTCAACTAATGAAAAACTGTTTTTT. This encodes CASSQHSTNEKLFF. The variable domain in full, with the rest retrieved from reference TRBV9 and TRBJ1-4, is DSGVTQTPKHLITATGQRVTLRCSPRSGDLSVYWYQQSLDQGLQFLIQYYNGEERAKGNILERFSAQQFPDLHSELNLSSLELGDSALYFCASSQHSTNEKLFFGSGTQLSVL.

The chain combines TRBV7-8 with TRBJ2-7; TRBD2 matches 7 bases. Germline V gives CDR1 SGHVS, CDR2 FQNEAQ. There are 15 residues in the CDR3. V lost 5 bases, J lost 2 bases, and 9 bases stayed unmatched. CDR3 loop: CASSPLKAGTYEQYF. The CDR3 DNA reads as TGTGCCAGCAGCCCCTTAAAAGCGGGAACCTACGAGCAGTACTTC.

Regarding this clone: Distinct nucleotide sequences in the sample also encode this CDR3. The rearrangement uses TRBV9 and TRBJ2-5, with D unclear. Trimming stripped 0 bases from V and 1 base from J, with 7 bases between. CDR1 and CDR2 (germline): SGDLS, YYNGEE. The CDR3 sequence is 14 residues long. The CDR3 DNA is TGTGCCAGCAGCGTAGGACAAACCCAAGAGACCCAGTACTTC. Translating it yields CASSVGQTQETQYF.

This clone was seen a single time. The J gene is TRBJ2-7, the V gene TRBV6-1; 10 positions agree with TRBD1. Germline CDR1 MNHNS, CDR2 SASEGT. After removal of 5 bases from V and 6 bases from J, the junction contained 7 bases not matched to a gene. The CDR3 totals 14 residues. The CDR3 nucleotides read TGTGCCAGCAGTCAGACAGGGGGCATCGGCGAGCAGTACTTC. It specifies CASSQTGGIGEQYF.

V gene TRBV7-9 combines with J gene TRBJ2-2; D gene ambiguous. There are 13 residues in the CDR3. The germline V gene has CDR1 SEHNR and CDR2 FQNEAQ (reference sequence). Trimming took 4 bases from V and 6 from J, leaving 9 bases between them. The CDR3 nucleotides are TGTGCCAGCAGCTCAGACTTGTCCGGGGAGCTGTTTTTT. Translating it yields CASSSDLSGELFF. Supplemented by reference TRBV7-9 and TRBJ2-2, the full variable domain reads DTGVSQNPRHKITKRGQNVTFRCDPISEHNRLYWYRQTLGQGPEFLTYFQNEAQLEKSRLLSDRFSAERPKGSFSTLEIQRTEQGDSAMYLCASSSDLSGELFFGEGSRLTVL.

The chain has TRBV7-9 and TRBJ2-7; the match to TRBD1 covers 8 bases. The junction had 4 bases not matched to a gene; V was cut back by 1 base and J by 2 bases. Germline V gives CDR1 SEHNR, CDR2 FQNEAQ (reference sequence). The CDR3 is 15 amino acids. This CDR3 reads CASSLGTGTPYEQYF. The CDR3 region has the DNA TGTGCCAGCAGCTTAGGGACAGGGACGCCCTACGAGCAGTACTTC.

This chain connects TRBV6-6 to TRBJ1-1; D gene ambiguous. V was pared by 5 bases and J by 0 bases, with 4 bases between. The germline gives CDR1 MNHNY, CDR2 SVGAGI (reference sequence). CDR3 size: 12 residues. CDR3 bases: TGTGCCAGCAGTACACTGAACACTGAAGCTTTCTTT. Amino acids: CASSTLNTEAFF.